Listed below are T cell receptor beta chains from one sample, sequenced in a study of blood T cell repertoires in COVID-19. This table comes from immunoSEQ multiplex PCR, and its TCRdb copy is limited to in-frame clones, with some not included. This sample has 40,000 to 55,000 clones, with roughly 90% found just once. Sequences were obtained from peripheral blood. These receptors came from a woman aged 80 or over with acute or convalescent COVID-19. CDR3s include the opening cysteine and the closing phenylalanine or tryptophan. The D gene is left open where the match is weak. Clone size is shown for a subset of rows, as once, few, many or a class of expanded clone.

NA	TRBV3-1/TRBV3-2	TRBJ1-2	NA	TGTGCCAGCAGCCTCGCTGATACAGGGACCTATGGCTACACCTTC	CASSLADTGTYGYTF
TRBD2	TRBV7-2	TRBJ2-1	NA	TGTGCCAGCAGCTTGGGAGGGGACCTCTCCTACAATGAGCAGTTCTTC	CASSLGGDLSYNEQFF
TRBD1	TRBV10-3	TRBJ2-2	NA	TGTGCCACGGGGAGGACAGGGGTTCTTGCCGGGGAGCTGTTTTTT	CATGRTGVLAGELFF
TRBD2	TRBV6-2/TRBV6-3	TRBJ2-3	NA	TGTGCCAGCAGTTACCTTAGCGGGAGGGCCGGGACGCAGTATTTT	CASSYLSGRAGTQYF
TRBD1	TRBV5-5	TRBJ1-1	NA	TGTGCCAGCAGCCTTATTCCAGGGGGCAGAGGAACTGAAGCTTTCTTT	CASSLIPGGRGTEAFF
NA	TRBV3-1/TRBV3-2	TRBJ1-3	NA	TGTGCCAGCAGCCAATCACAAAACACCATATATTTT	CASSQSQNTIYF
TRBD1	TRBV19	TRBJ2-2	once	TGTGCCAGTAGTATCCCCCGACAGGGGGCGATCACCGGGGAGCTGTTTTTT	CASSIPRQGAITGELFF
NA	TRBV7-8	TRBJ2-1	NA	TGTGCCAGCAATCTAAAGGGACACAACTACAATGAGCAGTTCTTC	CASNLKGHNYNEQFF
NA	TRBV4-1	TRBJ1-6	NA	TGCGCCAGCAGCCAAGCGACAGCCTATAATTCACCCCTCCACTTT	CASSQATAYNSPLHF
NA	TRBV2	TRBJ2-7	NA	TGTGCCAGCAGGGAAAATTCGTTCGAGCAGTACTTC	CASRENSFEQYF
TRBD1	TRBV18	TRBJ1-5	NA	TGTGCCAGCTCGGGAGGGACAGGGGGTGCCTACCTAAATCAGCCCCAGCATTTT	CASSGGTGGAYLNQPQHF
NA	TRBV6-5	TRBJ1-1	NA	TGTGCCAGCAGCCTAGCATTAGCGGGAACTGAAGCTTTCTTT	CASSLALAGTEAFF
TRBD2	TRBV7-3	TRBJ2-7	NA	TGTGCCAGCAGCCGGACTAGCGGGTTCGAGCAGTACTTC	CASSRTSGFEQYF
NA	TRBV4-1	TRBJ1-4	few	TGCGCCAGCAGCCGATACTTCCCAGGGAATACTGAAAAACTGTTTTTT	CASSRYFPGNTEKLFF
TRBD2	TRBV11-2	TRBJ2-7	NA	TGTGCCAGCAGCTGGACTAGCGGGACCTCCTACGAGCAGTACTTC	CASSWTSGTSYEQYF
NA	TRBV4-3	TRBJ1-1	NA	TGCGCCAGCAGCGAACAACAAGGTATGGGACAACATTTAATATGGAACACTGAAGCTTTCTTT	CASSEQQGMGQHLIWNTEAFF
TRBD2	TRBV15	TRBJ2-3	NA	TGTGCCACCAGTCCTCTAGCGGGAGGCCCGGATACGCAGTATTTT	CATSPLAGGPDTQYF
TRBD2	TRBV6-5	TRBJ2-3	NA	TGTGCCAGCAGTTATTCCTACGGTAGCGGGTATACGCAGTATTTT	CASSYSYGSGYTQYF
NA	TRBV28	TRBJ2-7	NA	TGTGCCAGCAGTTTATCCGGGACAAGCTACGAGCAGTACTTC	CASSLSGTSYEQYF
NA	TRBV4-2	TRBJ2-2	NA	TGTGCCAGCAGCCTCCCAAATCAGGGTCCCGGGGAGCTGTTTTTT	CASSLPNQGPGELFF
NA	TRBV27	TRBJ2-6	NA	TGTGCCAGCAGTTTAACCAGGGTGACTTCTGGGGCCAACGTCCTGACTTTC	CASSLTRVTSGANVLTF
TRBD1	TRBV9	TRBJ1-2	NA	TGTGCCAGCAGCGTAGACGGGACAGGCTATGGCTACACCTTC	CASSVDGTGYGYTF
TRBD2	TRBV30	TRBJ2-7	NA	TGTGCCTGGAGAACACTAGCGGGAGGTAGGGGCGAGCAGTACTTC	CAWRTLAGGRGEQYF
TRBD2	TRBV18	TRBJ2-7	NA	TGTGCCAGCTCACCTAGGACTAGCGGTTCCTACGAGCAGTACTTC	CASSPRTSGSYEQYF
TRBD1	TRBV7-9	TRBJ1-1	NA	TGTGCCAGCAGGCCCGGGACAGGGGCGATGAACACTGAAGCTTTCTTT	CASRPGTGAMNTEAFF
NA	TRBV4-1	TRBJ2-7	NA	TGCGCCAGCAGCCAAGATCGGGGAAGCTCCTACGAGCAGTACTTC	CASSQDRGSSYEQYF
NA	TRBV5-8	TRBJ2-1	NA	TGTGCCAGCAGCCGCGGGACTGGCGGCTACAATGAGCAGTTCTTC	CASSRGTGGYNEQFF
NA	TRBV6-5	TRBJ1-6	once	TGTGCCAGCAGTTACTCGAACGCGGGGGGCAATTCACCCCTCCACTTT	CASSYSNAGGNSPLHF
TRBD1	TRBV4-2	TRBJ1-2	NA	TGTGCCAGCAGCCAAGTCCTGGGACAGGGCAATGGCTACACCTTC	CASSQVLGQGNGYTF
TRBD1	TRBV30	TRBJ1-2	few	TGTGCCTGGACCGGGGCAGGGGGCGTCTTCTATGGCTACACCTTC	CAWTGAGGVFYGYTF
TRBD1	TRBV19	TRBJ1-2	NA	TGTGCCAGTAGGATGGAGGGGGCCGTGGGCTATGGCTACACCTTC	CASRMEGAVGYGYTF
TRBD1	TRBV9	TRBJ1-2	NA	TGTGCCAGCAGCGCCCGGGCGACAGGGGTCGGCGGCTACACCTTC	CASSARATGVGGYTF
NA	TRBV27	TRBJ1-4	NA	TGTGCCAGCACCAGGGGAACCCTTAATGAAAAACTGTTTTTT	CASTRGTLNEKLFF
NA	TRBV27	TRBJ1-2	NA	TGTGCCAGCAGTACAGACAGAGCTAACTATGGCTACACCTTC	CASSTDRANYGYTF
NA	TRBV7-2	TRBJ2-5	NA	TGTGCCAGCAGCTTACGCGGGGCATCGACTAGGGAGACCCAGTACTTC	CASSLRGASTRETQYF
TRBD1	TRBV3-1/TRBV3-2	TRBJ1-4	NA	TGTGCCAGCAGCTCTGGGGGACAGTTTAATGAAAAACTGTTTTTT	CASSSGGQFNEKLFF
TRBD1	TRBV6-5	TRBJ2-7	NA	TGTGCCAGCAGTTCCCCCGGGACAGCACCCTACGAGCAGTACTTC	CASSSPGTAPYEQYF
NA	TRBV6-5	TRBJ1-1	NA	TGTGCCAGCAGTAGACAGAGCAACACTGAAGCTTTCTTT	CASSRQSNTEAFF
TRBD1	TRBV7-2	TRBJ2-3	once	TGTGCCAGCAGCTTAGGACAGGGTAAAGATACGCAGTATTTT	CASSLGQGKDTQYF
TRBD1	TRBV6-2/TRBV6-3	TRBJ1-1	NA	TGTGCCAGCAGTACGGGCAACGGGCAGGGGGCTCTTCTCTGGAAAGCTTTCTTT	CASSTGNGQGALLWKAFF
NA	TRBV12-3/TRBV12-4	TRBJ2-7	NA	TGTGCCAGCAGATCAGGGGCCGGCGAGCAGTACTTC	CASRSGAGEQYF
NA	TRBV5-1	TRBJ1-3	NA	TGCGCCAGCAGCTTGGGAGGGCACTCTGGAAACACCATATATTTT	CASSLGGHSGNTIYF
TRBD1	TRBV7-2	TRBJ1-2	NA	TGTGCCAGCAGCTTAAGAGGGACAGGGGTTAGAGGGGGCTACACCTTC	CASSLRGTGVRGGYTF
TRBD2	TRBV2	TRBJ2-3	once	TGTGCCAGCAGTGAGGATGGAGCGGGAGGCACAGATACGCAGTATTTT	CASSEDGAGGTDTQYF
TRBD1	TRBV7-6	TRBJ2-2	NA	TGTGCCAGCAGGCGACAGGGCGGGTACACCGGGGAGCTGTTTTTT	CASRRQGGYTGELFF
NA	TRBV7-8	TRBJ1-3	NA	TGTGCCAGCAGCTTAAGCACAGGGGGAAACACCATATATTTT	CASSLSTGGNTIYF
TRBD2	TRBV5-4	TRBJ2-1	NA	TGTGCCAGCACCAAGGCGGGGGGTTACAATGAGCAGTTCTTC	CASTKAGGYNEQFF
NA	TRBV6-2/TRBV6-3	TRBJ2-6	NA	TGTGCCAGCAGTTACTCAACAGGCTCAGGGGCCAACGTCCTGACTTTC	CASSYSTGSGANVLTF
NA	TRBV13	TRBJ2-1	few	TGTGCCAGCTCCCGGAGGGGGAGGGGGAACTACAATGAGCAGTTCTTC	CASSRRGRGNYNEQFF
NA	TRBV5-1	TRBJ1-1	NA	TGCGCCAGCAGCTTACAGGGAGACACTGAAGCTTTCTTT	CASSLQGDTEAFF
NA	TRBV6-6	TRBJ2-5	once	TGTGCCAGCAGTTACGGCCGCCAGGAAGAGACCCAGTACTTC	CASSYGRQEETQYF
TRBD2	TRBV15	TRBJ2-1	NA	TGTGCCACCAGCCTGACTAGCGGGACCTACAATGAGCAGTTCTTC	CATSLTSGTYNEQFF
TRBD2	TRBV6-1	TRBJ2-3	NA	TGTGCCAGCAGTGAAATGCTCGTAGCGGGAGTAACAGATACGCAGTATTTT	CASSEMLVAGVTDTQYF
NA	TRBV5-6	TRBJ2-3	NA	TGTGCCAGCAGCTCTGGTCGGGGGGCGCGAACAGATACGCAGTATTTT	CASSSGRGARTDTQYF
NA	TRBV3-1/TRBV3-2	TRBJ2-1	NA	TGTGCCAGCAGCCAAGCAGGGGGCAGGGGGGGAAGCTCCTACAATGAGCAGTTCTTC	CASSQAGGRGGSSYNEQFF
TRBD1	TRBV6-2/TRBV6-3	TRBJ1-1	NA	TGTGCCAGCAGTTATAATACAGGGGCGAACACTGAAGCTTTCTTT	CASSYNTGANTEAFF
TRBD1	TRBV18	TRBJ1-1	NA	TGTGCCAGCTCACCCAGGGACAGGGCCTCCGAAAGGGACACTGAAGCTTTCTTT	CASSPRDRASERDTEAFF